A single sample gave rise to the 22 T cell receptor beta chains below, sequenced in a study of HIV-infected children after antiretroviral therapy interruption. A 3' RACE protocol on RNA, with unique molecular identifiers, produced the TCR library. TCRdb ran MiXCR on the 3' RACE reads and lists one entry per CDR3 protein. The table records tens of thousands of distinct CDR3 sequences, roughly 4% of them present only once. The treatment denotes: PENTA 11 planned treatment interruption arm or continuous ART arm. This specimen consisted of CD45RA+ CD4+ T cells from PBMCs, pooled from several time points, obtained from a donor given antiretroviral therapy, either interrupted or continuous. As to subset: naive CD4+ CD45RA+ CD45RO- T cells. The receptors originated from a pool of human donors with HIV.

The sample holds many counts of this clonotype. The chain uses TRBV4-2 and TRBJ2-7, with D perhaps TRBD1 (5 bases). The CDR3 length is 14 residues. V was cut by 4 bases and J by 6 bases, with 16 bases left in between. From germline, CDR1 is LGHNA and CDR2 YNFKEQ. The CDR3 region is CASSPRPRAGEQYF. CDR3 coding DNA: TGTGCCAGCAGCCCCAGGCCCAGGGCAGGCGAGCAGTACTTC.

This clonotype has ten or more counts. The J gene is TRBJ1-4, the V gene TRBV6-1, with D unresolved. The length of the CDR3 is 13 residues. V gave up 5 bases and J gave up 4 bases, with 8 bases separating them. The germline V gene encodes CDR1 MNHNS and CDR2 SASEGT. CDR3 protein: CASSSTINEKLFF. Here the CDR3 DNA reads TGTGCCAGCAGTAGTACAATTAATGAAAAACTGTTTTTT.

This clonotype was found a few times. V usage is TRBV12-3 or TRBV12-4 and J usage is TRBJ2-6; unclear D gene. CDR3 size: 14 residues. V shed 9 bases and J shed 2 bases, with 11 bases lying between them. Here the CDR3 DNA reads TGTGCCAGTGGAAGGAGAACTGGGGCCAACGTCCTGACTTTC. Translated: CASGRRTGANVLTF.

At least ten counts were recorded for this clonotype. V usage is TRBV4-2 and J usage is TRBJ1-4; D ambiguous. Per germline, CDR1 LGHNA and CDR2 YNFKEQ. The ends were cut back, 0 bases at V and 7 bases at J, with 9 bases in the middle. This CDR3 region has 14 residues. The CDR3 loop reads CASSQEVPGEKLFF. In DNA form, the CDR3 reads TGTGCCAGCAGCCAAGAGGTCCCTGGTGAAAAACTGTTTTTT.

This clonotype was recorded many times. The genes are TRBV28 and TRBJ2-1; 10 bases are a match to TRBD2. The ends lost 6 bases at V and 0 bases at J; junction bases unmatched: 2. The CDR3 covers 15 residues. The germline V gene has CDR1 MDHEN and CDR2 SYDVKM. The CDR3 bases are TGTGCCAGCAGGGTAGCGGGGGGCTCCTACAATGAGCAGTTCTTC. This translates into CASRVAGGSYNEQFF. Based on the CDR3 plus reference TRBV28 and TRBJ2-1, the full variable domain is DVKVTQSSRYLVKRTGEKVFLECVQDMDHENMFWYRQDPGLGLRLIYFSYDVKMKEKGDIPEGYSVSREKKERFSLILESASTNQTSMYLCASRVAGGSYNEQFFGPGTRLTVL.

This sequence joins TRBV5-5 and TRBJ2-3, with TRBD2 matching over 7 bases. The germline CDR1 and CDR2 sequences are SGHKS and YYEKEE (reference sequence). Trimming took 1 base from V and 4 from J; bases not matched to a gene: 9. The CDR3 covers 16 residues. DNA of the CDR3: TGTGCCAGCAGCTTGCTCGGACTAGTCGGGTCAGATACGCAGTATTTT. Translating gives CASSLLGLVGSDTQYF.

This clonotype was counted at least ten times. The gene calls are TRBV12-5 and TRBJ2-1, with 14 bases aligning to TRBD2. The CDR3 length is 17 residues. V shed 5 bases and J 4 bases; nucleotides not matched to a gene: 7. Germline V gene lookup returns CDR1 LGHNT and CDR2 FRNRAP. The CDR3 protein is CASGARLAGGIYNEQFF. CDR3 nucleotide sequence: TGTGCTAGTGGTGCGAGACTAGCGGGGGGGATATACAATGAGCAGTTCTTC.

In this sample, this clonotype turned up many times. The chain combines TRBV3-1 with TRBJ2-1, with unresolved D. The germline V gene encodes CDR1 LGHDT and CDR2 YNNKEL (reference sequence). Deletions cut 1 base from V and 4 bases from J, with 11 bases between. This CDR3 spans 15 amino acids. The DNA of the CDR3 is TGTGCCAGCAGCCAAGCTTGGCAGTCTTACAATGAGCAGTTCTTC. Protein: CASSQAWQSYNEQFF.

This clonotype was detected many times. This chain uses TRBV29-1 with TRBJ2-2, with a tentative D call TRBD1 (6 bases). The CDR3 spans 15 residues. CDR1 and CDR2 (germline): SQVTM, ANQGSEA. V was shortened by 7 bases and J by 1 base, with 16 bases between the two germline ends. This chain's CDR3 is CSALGEQGNTGELFF. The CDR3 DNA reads TGCAGCGCTCTCGGCGAACAGGGGAACACCGGGGAGCTGTTTTTT.

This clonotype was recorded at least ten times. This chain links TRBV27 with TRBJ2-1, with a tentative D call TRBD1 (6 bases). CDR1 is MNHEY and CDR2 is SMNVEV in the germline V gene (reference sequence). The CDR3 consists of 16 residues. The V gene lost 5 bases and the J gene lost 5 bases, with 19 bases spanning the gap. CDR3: CASSPLVGTKDNEQFF. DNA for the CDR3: TGTGCCAGCAGTCCCCTGGTAGGGACAAAGGACAATGAGCAGTTCTTC.

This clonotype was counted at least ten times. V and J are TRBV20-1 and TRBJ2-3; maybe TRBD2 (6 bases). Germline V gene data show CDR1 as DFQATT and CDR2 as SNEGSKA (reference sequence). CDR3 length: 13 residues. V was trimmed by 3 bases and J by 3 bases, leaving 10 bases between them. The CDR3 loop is CSASLRETDTQYF. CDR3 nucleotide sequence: TGCAGTGCTAGTTTGCGGGAAACAGATACGCAGTATTTT.

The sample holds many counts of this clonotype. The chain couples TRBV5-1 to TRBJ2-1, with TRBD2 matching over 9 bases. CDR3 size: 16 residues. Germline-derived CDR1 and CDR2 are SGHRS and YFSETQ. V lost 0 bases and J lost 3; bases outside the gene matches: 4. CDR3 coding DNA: TGCGCCAGCAGCTTGGAGCGAGCGGGGGGCTACAATGAGCAGTTCTTC. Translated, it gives CASSLERAGGYNEQFF. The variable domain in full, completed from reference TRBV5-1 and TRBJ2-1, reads KAGVTQTPRYLIKTRGQQVTLSCSPISGHRSVSWYQQTPGQGLQFLFEYFSETQRNKGNFPGRFSGRQFSNSRSEMNVSTLELGDSALYLCASSLERAGGYNEQFFGPGTRLTVL.

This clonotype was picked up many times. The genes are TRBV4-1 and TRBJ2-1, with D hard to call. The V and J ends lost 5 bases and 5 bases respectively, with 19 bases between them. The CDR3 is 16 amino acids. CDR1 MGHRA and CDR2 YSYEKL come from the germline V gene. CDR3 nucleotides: TGCGCCAGCAGCTACGACTTTGGGCAGGCCAACAATGAGCAGTTCTTC. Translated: CASSYDFGQANNEQFF.

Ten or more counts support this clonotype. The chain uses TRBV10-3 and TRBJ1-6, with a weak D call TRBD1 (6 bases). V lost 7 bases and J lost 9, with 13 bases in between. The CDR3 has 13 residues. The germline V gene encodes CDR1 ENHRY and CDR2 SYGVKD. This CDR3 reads CAITGGLGSPLHF. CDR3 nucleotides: TGTGCCATCACTGGGGGGCTTGGTTCACCCCTCCACTTT.

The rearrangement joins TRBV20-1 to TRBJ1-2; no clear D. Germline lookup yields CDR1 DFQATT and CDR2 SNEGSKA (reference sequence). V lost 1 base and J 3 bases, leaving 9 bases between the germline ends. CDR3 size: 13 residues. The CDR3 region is CSARVPTDYGYTF. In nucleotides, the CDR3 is TGCAGTGCTAGAGTACCGACCGACTATGGCTACACCTTC.

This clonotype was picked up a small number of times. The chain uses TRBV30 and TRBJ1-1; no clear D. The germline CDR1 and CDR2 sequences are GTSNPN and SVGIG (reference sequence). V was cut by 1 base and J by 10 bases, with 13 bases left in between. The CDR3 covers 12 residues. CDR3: CAWSASGPGAFF. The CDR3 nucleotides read TGTGCCTGGAGTGCGAGTGGCCCAGGAGCTTTCTTT.

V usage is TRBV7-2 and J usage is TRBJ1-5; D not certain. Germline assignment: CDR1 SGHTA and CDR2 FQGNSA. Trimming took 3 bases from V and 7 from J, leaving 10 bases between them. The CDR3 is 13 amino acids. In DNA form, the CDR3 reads TGTGCCAGCAGCTTCACACAGTACCAGCCCCAGCATTTT. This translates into CASSFTQYQPQHF.

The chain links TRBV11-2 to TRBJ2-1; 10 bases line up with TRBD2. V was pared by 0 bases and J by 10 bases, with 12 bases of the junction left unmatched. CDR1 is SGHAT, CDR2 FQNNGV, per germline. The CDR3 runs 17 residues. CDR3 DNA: TGTGCCAGCAGCTTAGATGGGTCGAGCGGGGGGGGACTCGAGCAGTTCTTC. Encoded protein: CASSLDGSSGGGLEQFF. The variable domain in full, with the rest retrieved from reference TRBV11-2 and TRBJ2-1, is EAGVAQSPRYKIIEKRQSVAFWCNPISGHATLYWYQQILGQGPKLLIQFQNNGVVDDSQLPKDRFSAERLKGVDSTLKIQPAKLEDSAVYLCASSLDGSSGGGLEQFFGPGTRLTVL.

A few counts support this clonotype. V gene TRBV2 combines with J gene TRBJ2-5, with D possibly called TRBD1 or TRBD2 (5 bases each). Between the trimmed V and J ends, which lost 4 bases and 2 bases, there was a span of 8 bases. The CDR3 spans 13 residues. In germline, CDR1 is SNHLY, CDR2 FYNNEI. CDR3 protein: CASSGGGQETQYF. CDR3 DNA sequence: TGTGCCAGCAGTGGGGGCGGGCAAGAGACCCAGTACTTC.

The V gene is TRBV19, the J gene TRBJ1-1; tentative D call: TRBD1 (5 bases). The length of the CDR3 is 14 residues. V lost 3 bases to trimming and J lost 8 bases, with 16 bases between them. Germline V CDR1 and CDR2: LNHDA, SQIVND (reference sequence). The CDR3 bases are TGTGCCAGTAGTATCCCGCAGGGCTGGAAAGAAGCTTTCTTT. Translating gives CASSIPQGWKEAFF. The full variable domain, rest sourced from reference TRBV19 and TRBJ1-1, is DGGITQSPKYLFRKEGQNVTLSCEQNLNHDAMYWYRQDPGQGLRLIYYSQIVNDFQKGDIAEGYSVSREKKESFPLTVTSAQKNPTAFYLCASSIPQGWKEAFFGQGTRLTVV.

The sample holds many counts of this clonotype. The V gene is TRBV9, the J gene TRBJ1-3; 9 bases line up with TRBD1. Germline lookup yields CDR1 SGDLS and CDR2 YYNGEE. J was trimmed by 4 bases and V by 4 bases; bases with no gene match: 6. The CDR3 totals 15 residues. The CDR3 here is CASSPRTGVGNTIYF. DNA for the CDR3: TGTGCCAGCAGCCCCAGGACAGGGGTCGGAAACACCATATATTTT.

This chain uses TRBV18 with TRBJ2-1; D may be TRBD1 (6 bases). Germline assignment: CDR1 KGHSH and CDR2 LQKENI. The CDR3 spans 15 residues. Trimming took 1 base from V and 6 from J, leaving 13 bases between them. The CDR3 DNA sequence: TGTGCCAGCTCACCACTATCAGGGGTTGGCAATGAGCAGTTCTTC. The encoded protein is CASSPLSGVGNEQFF.